These 12 T cell receptor beta chains originate from one sample sequenced in a study of OX40 agonist ivuxolimab in advanced cancers. Data came from immunoSEQ multiplex PCR; TCRdb stores just in-frame clones and leaves some out. Altogether roughly 65,000 clones are present, roughly 82% being singletons, with the ten largest covering approximately 11%. The specimen comprised CD4+ or CD8+ T cells sorted from blood, sampled in a trial of the OX40 agonist ivuxolimab. Receptor source: an adult with an advanced solid tumor such as melanoma, head and neck, liver or kidney cancer.

V usage is TRBV5-4 and J usage is TRBJ2-3; 13 bases line up with TRBD2. Germline-derived CDR1 and CDR2 are SGHNT and YYREEE (reference sequence). The CDR3 consists of 16 residues. V lost 4 bases and J lost 1; bases outside the gene matches: 3. The DNA for the CDR3 is TGTGCCAGCAGCCTAGGGACTAGCGGGGGCACAGATACGCAGTATTTT. This codes for CASSLGTSGGTDTQYF.

The chain is built from TRBV4-3 and TRBJ2-1; TRBD1 aligns across 7 bases. The CDR3 extends over 15 amino acids. With 3 bases clipped from V and 0 bases from J, the junction kept 2 bases outside the gene matches. Germline CDR1 reads LGHNA; CDR2 reads YSLEER. This CDR3 reads CASSQGTASYNEQFF. The CDR3 nucleotides read TGCGCCAGCAGCCAGGGGACAGCCTCCTACAATGAGCAGTTCTTC.

V and J are TRBV28 and TRBJ2-6, with no clear D. In germline, CDR1 is MDHEN, CDR2 SYDVKM. Trimming left V 6 bases short and J 0 bases short, with 12 bases between. The CDR3 extends over 16 amino acids. The CDR3 protein is CASSLWSGSGANVLTF. For the CDR3, the DNA is TGTGCCAGCAGCCTGTGGTCCGGCTCTGGGGCCAACGTCCTGACTTTC.

V usage is TRBV6-1 and J usage is TRBJ2-7, with D tentatively TRBD1 or TRBD2 (5 bases each). The V end was cut by 0 bases, the J end by 5 bases, with 14 bases between. CDR1 and CDR2 from the germline V gene are MNHNS and SASEGT. This CDR3 is built from 15 residues. The CDR3 DNA sequence: TGTGCCAGCAGTGAAGCCGGGGCAGGGAAAAACGAGCAGTACGTC. Translation: CASSEAGAGKNEQYV.

A single count supports this clone. This chain uses TRBV19 with TRBJ1-2; no clear D gene. CDR1 LNHDA and CDR2 SQIVND come from the germline V gene (reference sequence). The V and J ends lost 1 base and 7 bases respectively, with 16 bases between them. This CDR3 has 15 amino acids. The CDR3 loop is CASSIVATSGGGYTF. The CDR3 nucleotides are TGTGCCAGTAGTATAGTGGCCACTTCGGGCGGTGGCTACACCTTC.

This clone was observed a handful of times. The chain has TRBV11-2 and TRBJ2-7; 9 positions agree with TRBD2. This CDR3 region has 15 residues. Germline CDR1 is SGHAT and CDR2 is FQNNGV. The V and J ends lost 5 bases and 5 bases, in that order; junction bases with no gene match: 10. This CDR3 reads CASSILAGVVDEQYF. CDR3 coding DNA: TGTGCCAGCAGCATCTTAGCGGGAGTAGTGGACGAGCAGTACTTC. The variable domain in full, with the rest retrieved from reference TRBV11-2 and TRBJ2-7, is EAGVAQSPRYKIIEKRQSVAFWCNPISGHATLYWYQQILGQGPKLLIQFQNNGVVDDSQLPKDRFSAERLKGVDSTLKIQPAKLEDSAVYLCASSILAGVVDEQYFGPGTRLTVT.

V and J are TRBV19 and TRBJ1-1; D possibly corresponds to TRBD1 (5 bases). The V end lost 10 bases, the J end lost 4 bases, and 10 bases lay between the germline ends. Germline values: CDR1 LNHDA, CDR2 SQIVND (reference sequence). CDR3 length equals 11 residues. The chain's CDR3 is CATRGGTEAFF. DNA for the CDR3: TGTGCCACCCGTGGGGGCACTGAAGCTTTCTTT.

This chain joins TRBV4-3 and TRBJ2-7; 7 nucleotides agree with TRBD1. This CDR3 region has 19 residues. Trimming at V came to 0 bases and at J to 1 base, leaving 15 bases not matched to a gene. CDR1 is LGHNA, CDR2 YSLEER, per germline. This CDR3 is CASSQDLEAGTVNSYEQYF. The CDR3 bases are TGCGCCAGCAGCCAAGACCTCGAAGCCGGGACAGTGAATTCCTACGAGCAGTACTTC.

The chain is built from TRBV2 and TRBJ1-5, with D unresolved. Germline V gives CDR1 SNHLY, CDR2 FYNNEI. There are 13 residues in the CDR3. The V and J ends lost 6 bases and 2 bases respectively, with 8 bases between them. CDR3 amino acids: CASRGPGNQPQHF. The CDR3, as DNA: TGTGCCAGCAGAGGACCGGGCAATCAGCCCCAGCATTTT.

This chain links TRBV6-1 with TRBJ1-5; D gene unclear. The ends were cut back, 3 bases at V and 7 bases at J, with 13 bases in the middle. The CDR3 consists of 14 residues. Germline V gives CDR1 MNHNS, CDR2 SASEGT. Here the CDR3 reads CASSDRPSGQPQHF. The CDR3 DNA reads TGTGCCAGCAGTGACAGGCCCTCCGGGCAGCCCCAGCATTTT.

CDR3 DNA: TGTGCCAGCAGCTTAGTTGGGGACCCCGCTCAGCAGTTCTTC. This translates into CASSLVGDPAQQFF. The chain employs TRBV11-2 and TRBJ2-1, with D perhaps assigned TRBD1 or TRBD2 (5 bases each). V dropped 1 base and J dropped 11 bases, with 15 bases sitting between them. Germline V CDR1 and CDR2: SGHAT, FQNNGV. This CDR3 region has 14 residues.

This clone showed up just a few times. Written as DNA, the CDR3 is TGTGCCACCAGCAGAGATTGGAAGAACACTGAAGCTTTCTTT. Amino acid sequence: CATSRDWKNTEAFF. The chain links TRBV15 to TRBJ1-1, with D unresolved. The CDR3 is 14 residues long. Between the trimmed V and J ends, which lost 0 bases and 1 base, there was a span of 6 bases. The germline gives CDR1 LNHNV, CDR2 YYDKDF (reference sequence).